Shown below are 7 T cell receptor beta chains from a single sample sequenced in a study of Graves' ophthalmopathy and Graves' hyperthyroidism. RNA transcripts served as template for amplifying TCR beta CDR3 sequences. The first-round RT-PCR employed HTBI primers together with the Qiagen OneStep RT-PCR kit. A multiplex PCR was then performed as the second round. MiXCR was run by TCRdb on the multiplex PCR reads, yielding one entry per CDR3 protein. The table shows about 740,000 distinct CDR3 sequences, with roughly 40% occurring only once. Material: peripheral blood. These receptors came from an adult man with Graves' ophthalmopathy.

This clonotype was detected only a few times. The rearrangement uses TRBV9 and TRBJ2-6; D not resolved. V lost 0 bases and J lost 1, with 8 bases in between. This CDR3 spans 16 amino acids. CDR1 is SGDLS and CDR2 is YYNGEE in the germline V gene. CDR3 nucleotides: TGTGCCAGCAGCGTAGTCTCCGGTTCTGGGGCCAACGTCCTGACTTTC. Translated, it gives CASSVVSGSGANVLTF.

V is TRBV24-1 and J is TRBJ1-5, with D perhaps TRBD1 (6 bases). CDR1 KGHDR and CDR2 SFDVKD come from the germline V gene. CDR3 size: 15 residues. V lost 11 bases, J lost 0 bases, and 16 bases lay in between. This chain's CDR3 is CASRMTGNSNQPQHF. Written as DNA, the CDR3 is TGTGCCAGCAGGATGACAGGAAATAGCAATCAGCCCCAGCATTTT.

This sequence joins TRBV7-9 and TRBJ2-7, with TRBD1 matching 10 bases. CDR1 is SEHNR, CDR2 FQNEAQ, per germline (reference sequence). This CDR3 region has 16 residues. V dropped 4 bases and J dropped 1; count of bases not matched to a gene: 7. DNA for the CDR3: TGTGCCAGCAGCTACGGTGGACAGGGGGGGTCCTACGAGCAGTACTTC. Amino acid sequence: CASSYGGQGGSYEQYF. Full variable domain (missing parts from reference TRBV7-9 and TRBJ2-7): DTGVSQNPRHKITKRGQNVTFRCDPISEHNRLYWYRQTLGQGPEFLTYFQNEAQLEKSRLLSDRFSAERPKGSFSTLEIQRTEQGDSAMYLCASSYGGQGGSYEQYFGPGTRLTVT.

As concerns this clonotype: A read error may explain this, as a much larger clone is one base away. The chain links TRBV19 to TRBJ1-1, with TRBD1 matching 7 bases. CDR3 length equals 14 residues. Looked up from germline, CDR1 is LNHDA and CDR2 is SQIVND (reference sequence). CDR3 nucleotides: TGTGCCAGTAGTACCGGGACAGAGAACACTGAAGCTTCCTTT. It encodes CASSTGTENTEASF.

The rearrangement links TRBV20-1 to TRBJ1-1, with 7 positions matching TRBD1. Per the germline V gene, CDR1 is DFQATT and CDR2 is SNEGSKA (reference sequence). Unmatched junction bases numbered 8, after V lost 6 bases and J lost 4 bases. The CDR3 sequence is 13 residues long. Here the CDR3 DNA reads TGCAGTGCGAAACCGGGACAGCTCACTGAAGCTTTCTTT. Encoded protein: CSAKPGQLTEAFF.

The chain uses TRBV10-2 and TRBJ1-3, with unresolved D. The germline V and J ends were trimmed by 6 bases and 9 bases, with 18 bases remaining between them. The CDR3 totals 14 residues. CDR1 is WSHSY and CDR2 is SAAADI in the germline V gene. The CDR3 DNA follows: TGCGCCAGCAGGGACGACCGAGGTACAGCCACCATATATTTT. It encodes CASRDDRGTATIYF.

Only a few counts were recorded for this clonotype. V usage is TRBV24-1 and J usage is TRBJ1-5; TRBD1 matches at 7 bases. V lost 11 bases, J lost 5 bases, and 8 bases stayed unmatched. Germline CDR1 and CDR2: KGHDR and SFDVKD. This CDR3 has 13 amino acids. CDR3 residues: CASSPQGDQPQHF. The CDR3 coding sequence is TGTGCCAGCTCACCCCAGGGGGATCAGCCCCAGCATTTT.